These 29 T cell receptor beta chains were sequenced from one sample in a study of technical replicates of blood from a handful of donors. Using immunoSEQ multiplex PCR, the repertoire was profiled, and TCRdb retains in-frame clones only, with some absent. The sample shows tens of thousands of clones, about 92% of them seen only once. The specimen sequenced was T cells isolated from PBMCs. These receptors all come from a human donor in good health.

The chain is built from TRBV18 and TRBJ1-2; D may be TRBD1 (6 bases). The germline V and J ends were trimmed by 3 bases and 3 bases, with 17 bases remaining between them. The CDR3 consists of 16 residues. The germline V gene encodes CDR1 KGHSH and CDR2 LQKENI. The CDR3 protein is CASSPAGTTQHYGYTF. The CDR3 nucleotides are TGTGCCAGCTCACCGGCAGGGACAACTCAGCACTATGGCTACACCTTC.

J is TRBJ1-2 and V is TRBV28; 9 positions agree with TRBD1. This CDR3 has 16 amino acids. Germline V lookup: CDR1 MDHEN, CDR2 SYDVKM. The trim removed 3 bases at V and 1 base at J, leaving 6 bases unmatched. In DNA, the CDR3 is TGTGCCAGCAGTTTGAAACAGGGGGCTGTTAACTATGGCTACACCTTC. Its translation is CASSLKQGAVNYGYTF.

The chain links TRBV5-1 to TRBJ1-1; D remains unclear. Germline V gene sequence: CDR1 SGHRS, CDR2 YFSETQ. V was pared by 0 bases and J by 3 bases, with 9 bases between. The length of the CDR3 is 14 residues. The CDR3, as DNA: TGCGCCAGCAGCTTGGGTGGGCTGGACACTGAAGCTTTCTTT. This sequence encodes CASSLGGLDTEAFF.

On this clone itself: This sample includes further DNA sequences coding for the same CDR3. This chain connects TRBV15 to TRBJ2-3; D uncertain. CDR3 length: 12 amino acids. From germline, CDR1 is LNHNV and CDR2 YYDKDF (reference sequence). With 2 bases removed from V and 4 bases from J, the gap between germline ends came to 4 bases. The DNA of the CDR3 is TGTGCCACCAGCAGATCCTCAGATACGCAGTATTTT. It specifies CATSRSSDTQYF.

The chain is built from TRBV2 and TRBJ2-7, with D perhaps matching TRBD1 (6 bases). V was clipped by 4 bases and J by 2 bases, with 9 bases between them. Germline loops: CDR1 SNHLY, CDR2 FYNNEI. The CDR3 is 13 residues long. CDR3: CASSGGQAYEQYF. The CDR3 bases are TGTGCCAGCAGTGGGGGGCAGGCCTACGAGCAGTACTTC.

This chain uses TRBV13 with TRBJ2-7; D is perhaps TRBD1 (6 bases). V was cut by 5 bases and J by 3 bases, with 20 bases left in between. The CDR3 spans 16 residues. Germline lookup yields CDR1 PRHDT and CDR2 FYEKMQ (reference sequence). The CDR3 sequence is CASSIPLWTAFYEQYF. DNA of the CDR3: TGTGCCAGCAGCATACCTCTATGGACAGCCTTCTACGAGCAGTACTTC.

The rearrangement links TRBV7-9 to TRBJ1-5; tentative D call: TRBD1 (6 bases). The CDR3 consists of 14 residues. V lost 3 bases and J lost 6, with 12 bases in between. Germline V gene sequence: CDR1 SEHNR, CDR2 FQNEAQ (reference sequence). The CDR3 nucleotides are TGTGCCAGCAGCTTTACAGGGTTGGGTCAGCCCCAGCATTTT. Translated, it gives CASSFTGLGQPQHF.

CDR3 coding DNA: TGTGCCAGCAGGATACAGGGGGCGACTGGAAACACCATATATTTT. It is translated as CASRIQGATGNTIYF. The chain employs TRBV2 and TRBJ1-3, with 9 bases that match TRBD1. With V trimmed by 6 bases and J by 2 bases, 5 bases remained unmatched. Germline-derived CDR1 and CDR2 are SNHLY and FYNNEI. This CDR3 has 15 residues.

This rearrangement joins TRBV28 to TRBJ1-2, with TRBD1 matching over 8 bases. The germline V gene encodes CDR1 MDHEN and CDR2 SYDVKM. Trimming cost V 6 bases and J 8 bases; bases outside gene matches: 11. The CDR3 contains 14 residues. CDR3 nucleotides: TGTGCCAGCAGACCACCGGACAGGGTGAGCGGCTACACCTTC. Protein sequence: CASRPPDRVSGYTF.

The genes are TRBV7-8 and TRBJ2-1; 13 bases align to TRBD2. The length of the CDR3 is 19 residues. The V segment lost 0 bases and the J segment 3 bases; nucleotides outside the gene matches: 8. Germline V gives CDR1 SGHVS, CDR2 FQNEAQ. The CDR3 DNA reads TGTGCCAGCAGCTTAGCTAGACTAGCGGGAGGCTTCGTCTACAATGAGCAGTTCTTC. Residues: CASSLARLAGGFVYNEQFF.

The rearrangement joins TRBV14 to TRBJ2-1, with a possible D match to TRBD2 (5 bases). The germline gives CDR1 SGHDN, CDR2 FVKESK. The V gene lost 1 base and the J gene lost 15 bases, with 10 bases spanning the gap. This CDR3 contains 11 residues. CDR3 nucleotide sequence: TGTGCCAGCAGCCAAGTGCGGGTTCTGTTCTTC. Translated, it gives CASSQVRVLFF.

This chain uses TRBV7-9 with TRBJ2-3; 7 positions match TRBD2. Germline V gene data show CDR1 as SEHNR and CDR2 as FQNEAQ (reference sequence). V shed 5 bases, J shed 3 bases, and the junction held 5 bases outside the gene matches. The CDR3 is made up of 14 amino acids. Written as DNA, the CDR3 is TGTGCCAGCAGCCCCCTCGGGAGGACAGATACGCAGTATTTT. The encoded protein is CASSPLGRTDTQYF.

The rearrangement uses TRBV5-6 and TRBJ2-3; D not resolved. The CDR3 consists of 13 residues. The ends were cut back, 2 bases at V and 3 bases at J, with 7 bases in the middle. The germline gives CDR1 SGHDT, CDR2 YYEEEE. Here the CDR3 reads CASSFGSTDTQYF. The CDR3, as DNA: TGTGCCAGCAGCTTTGGCAGTACAGATACGCAGTATTTT.

The chain links TRBV5-1 to TRBJ1-5; tentative D call: TRBD1 (5 bases). This CDR3 comprises 15 residues. V dropped 1 base and J dropped 7 bases, with 15 bases sitting between them. Germline loops: CDR1 SGHRS, CDR2 YFSETQ. CDR3 DNA sequence: TGCGCCAGCAGCTTGTGGGGCGGGGGGGAACAGCCCCAGCATTTT. Translation: CASSLWGGGEQPQHF.

The rearrangement uses TRBV5-1 and TRBJ2-1, with a tentative D call TRBD1 (6 bases). The CDR3 is 16 amino acids. Germline V gene data show CDR1 as SGHRS and CDR2 as YFSETQ. V lost 4 bases and J 6 bases, leaving 20 bases between the germline ends. The CDR3, as DNA: TGCGCCAGCAGCCCTCAATCCCCTGCAGGGGCCAATGAGCAGTTCTTC. This gives the protein CASSPQSPAGANEQFF. Looking up the rest from reference TRBV5-1 and TRBJ2-1 gives the full variable domain: KAGVTQTPRYLIKTRGQQVTLSCSPISGHRSVSWYQQTPGQGLQFLFEYFSETQRNKGNFPGRFSGRQFSNSRSEMNVSTLELGDSALYLCASSPQSPAGANEQFFGPGTRLTVL.

The chain uses TRBV28 and TRBJ2-7, with 9 positions matching TRBD1. The CDR3 has 15 amino acids. The V gene's germline CDR1 is MDHEN and CDR2 SYDVKM. Trimming cost V 2 bases and J 2 bases; bases outside gene matches: 4. The CDR3, as DNA: TGTGCCAGCAGTTTAAAAGGACAGGGGACCTACGAGCAGTACTTC. It codes for CASSLKGQGTYEQYF. Complete variable domain (other parts from reference TRBV28 and TRBJ2-7): DVKVTQSSRYLVKRTGEKVFLECVQDMDHENMFWYRQDPGLGLRLIYFSYDVKMKEKGDIPEGYSVSREKKERFSLILESASTNQTSMYLCASSLKGQGTYEQYFGPGTRLTVT.

The table lists this clone with a count of one. CDR3 sequence reads: CASSPQAGEGEQFF. Written as DNA, the CDR3 is TGTGCCAGCAGTCCTCAAGCGGGAGAAGGTGAGCAGTTCTTC. V gene TRBV6-1 combines with J gene TRBJ2-1; 8 bases are shared with TRBD2. Germline V gives CDR1 MNHNS, CDR2 SASEGT. With 5 bases clipped from V and 9 bases from J, the junction kept 9 bases outside the gene matches. The CDR3 runs 14 residues.

The chain recombines TRBV9 with TRBJ1-2; D is possibly TRBD1 (5 bases). Germline V lookup: CDR1 SGDLS, CDR2 YYNGEE. The CDR3 loop spans 13 amino acids. V dropped 0 bases and J dropped 6 bases, with 9 bases sitting between them. The DNA for the CDR3 is TGTGCCAGCAGCGTAGGACAGAGGAATGGCTACACCTTC. Its protein product is CASSVGQRNGYTF.

This clone appeared a single time. This sequence joins TRBV4-1 and TRBJ2-1, with TRBD2 identical over 13 bases. Trimming at V came to 1 base and at J to 7 bases, leaving 1 base not matched to a gene. Germline CDR1 is MGHRA and CDR2 is YSYEKL. The CDR3 consists of 15 residues. CDR3 sequence: CASSQGTSGRNEQFF. CDR3 sequence (DNA): TGCGCCAGCAGCCAAGGGACTAGCGGGAGAAATGAGCAGTTCTTC.

A few counts support this clone. The chain has TRBV5-5 and TRBJ1-1; 11 nucleotides match TRBD1. Trimming at V came to 0 bases and at J to 4 bases, leaving 5 bases not matched to a gene. Germline CDR1 SGHKS, CDR2 YYEKEE (reference sequence). This CDR3 contains 16 residues. The DNA for the CDR3 is TGTGCCAGCAGCTTGGAACTAGGGACAGGGGGCACTGAAGCTTTCTTT. It encodes CASSLELGTGGTEAFF.

The chain employs TRBV7-3 and TRBJ2-2; D remains ambiguous. In germline, CDR1 is SGHTA, CDR2 FQGTGA. This CDR3 has 12 amino acids. Trimming pared 5 bases from V and 3 bases from J, leaving 4 bases between. The CDR3 here is CASSPDTGELFF. DNA for the CDR3: TGTGCCAGCAGCCCCGACACCGGGGAGCTGTTTTTT.

This chain connects TRBV2 to TRBJ2-1, with D possibly being TRBD2 (6 bases). There are 13 residues in the CDR3. Germline loops: CDR1 SNHLY, CDR2 FYNNEI. V was pared by 8 bases and J by 8 bases, with 16 bases between. The CDR3 DNA is TGTGCCAGCGGAGGGGATATCTGGGATGAGCAGTTCTTC. This gives the protein CASGGDIWDEQFF.

The genes are TRBV15 and TRBJ2-7; 7 bases match TRBD2. Germline trimming cut 7 bases from V and 1 base from J; bases unmatched to any gene: 7. The CDR3 runs 14 residues. CDR1 is LNHNV and CDR2 is YYDKDF in the germline V gene (reference sequence). In DNA, the CDR3 is TGTGCCACCAAGAGGGAGGGCCCGTCCTACGAGCAGTACTTC. It specifies CATKREGPSYEQYF.

The chain joins TRBV6-5 to TRBJ1-1; tentative D call: TRBD1 (6 bases). There are 16 residues in the CDR3. V dropped 2 bases and J dropped 3 bases, with 16 bases sitting between them. The germline gives CDR1 MNHEY, CDR2 SVGAGI. The CDR3 coding sequence is TGTGCCAGCAGTTACGCGTACACGTGGACAGACACTGAAGCTTTCTTT. Protein: CASSYAYTWTDTEAFF.

The V call is TRBV18, the J call TRBJ2-7; TRBD2 is a possible D gene (7 bases). CDR3 length equals 16 residues. Germline-derived CDR1 and CDR2 are KGHSH and LQKENI. V lost 2 bases to trimming and J lost 5 bases, with 19 bases between them. The CDR3 bases are TGTGCCAGCTCACCAGAGGGAACGGGGGGCATCCACGAGCAGTACTTC. It translates to CASSPEGTGGIHEQYF.

The V and J genes are TRBV4-1 and TRBJ1-2; 8 bases fit TRBD1. This CDR3 is 14 amino acids long. V was pared by 5 bases and J by 6 bases, with 8 bases of the junction left unmatched. Germline loops: CDR1 MGHRA, CDR2 YSYEKL. The CDR3 DNA sequence: TGCGCCAGCAGCTATCCGGGACAGGAGAATGGCTACACCTTC. Translated, it gives CASSYPGQENGYTF.

This chain uses TRBV5-5 with TRBJ1-4; 10 positions agree with TRBD1. Germline V gives CDR1 SGHKS, CDR2 YYEKEE (reference sequence). CDR3 length equals 15 residues. The J segment lost 5 bases and the V segment lost 3 bases, leaving 4 bases of the junction unmatched. The CDR3 is CASSSPGQGNEKLFF. In DNA form, the CDR3 reads TGTGCCAGCAGCTCCCCGGGACAGGGGAATGAAAAACTGTTTTTT.

V and J are TRBV14 and TRBJ1-2, with D uncertain. The CDR3 has 17 residues. V was trimmed by 1 base and J by 5 bases, leaving 20 bases between them. The germline gives CDR1 SGHDN, CDR2 FVKESK. CDR3 loop: CASSQGISRIDFYGYTF. Here the CDR3 DNA reads TGTGCCAGCAGCCAAGGGATCTCCAGAATTGACTTTTATGGCTACACCTTC.

This rearrangement joins TRBV28 to TRBJ1-5, with D unresolved. There are 12 residues in the CDR3. The germline V gene encodes CDR1 MDHEN and CDR2 SYDVKM. With 3 bases removed from V and 11 bases from J, the gap between germline ends came to 11 bases. The CDR3 DNA reads as TGTGCCAGCAGTTTGCTAGTGTTTACCCAGCATTTT. Encoded protein: CASSLLVFTQHF.